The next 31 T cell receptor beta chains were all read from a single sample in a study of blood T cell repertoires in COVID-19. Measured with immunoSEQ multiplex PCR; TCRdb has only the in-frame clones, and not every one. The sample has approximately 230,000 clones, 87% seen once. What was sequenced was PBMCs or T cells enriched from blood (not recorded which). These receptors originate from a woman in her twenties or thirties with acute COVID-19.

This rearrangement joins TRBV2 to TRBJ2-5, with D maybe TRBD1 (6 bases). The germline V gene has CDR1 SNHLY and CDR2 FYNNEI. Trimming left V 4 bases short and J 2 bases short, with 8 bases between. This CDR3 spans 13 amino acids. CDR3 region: CASSGQVQETQYF. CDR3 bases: TGTGCCAGCAGTGGACAGGTTCAAGAGACCCAGTACTTC.

This chain's CDR3 is CSVARDRTEGDTF. CDR3 DNA sequence: TGCAGCGTTGCCCGCGACAGGACTGAAGGGGACACCTTC. The chain joins TRBV29-1 to TRBJ1-2, with D possibly being TRBD1 (6 bases). Germline V gene data show CDR1 as SQVTM and CDR2 as ANQGSEA. V lost 4 bases and J lost 12, with 21 bases in between. The CDR3 has 13 residues.

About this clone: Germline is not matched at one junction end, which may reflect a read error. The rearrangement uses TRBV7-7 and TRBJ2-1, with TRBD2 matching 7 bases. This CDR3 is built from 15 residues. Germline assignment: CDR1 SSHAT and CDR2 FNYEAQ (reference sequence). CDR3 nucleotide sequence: TGTGCTAGCAGCTTAGGGCGGGAGTCCTACAATGAGCAGTTCTTC. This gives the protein CASSLGRESYNEQFF. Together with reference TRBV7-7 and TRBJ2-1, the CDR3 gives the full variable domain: GAGVSQSPRYKVTKRGQDVTLRCDPISSHATLYWYQQALGQGPEFLTYFNYEAQPDKSGLPSDRFSAERPEGSISTLTIQRTEQRDSAMYRCASSLGRESYNEQFFGPGTRLTVL.

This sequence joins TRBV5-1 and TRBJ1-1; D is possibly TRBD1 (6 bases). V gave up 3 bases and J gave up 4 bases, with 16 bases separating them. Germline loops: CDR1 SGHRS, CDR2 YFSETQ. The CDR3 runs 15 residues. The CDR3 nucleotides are TGCGCCAGCAGCTCGTTAACAGGGACGGTCACTGAAGCTTTCTTT. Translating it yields CASSSLTGTVTEAFF.

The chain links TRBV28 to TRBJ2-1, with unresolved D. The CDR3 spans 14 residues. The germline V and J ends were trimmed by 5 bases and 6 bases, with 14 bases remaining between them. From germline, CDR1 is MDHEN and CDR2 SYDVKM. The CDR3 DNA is TGTGCCAGCAGTCCCCCCCTACTACCCAATGAGCAGTTCTTC. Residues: CASSPPLLPNEQFF. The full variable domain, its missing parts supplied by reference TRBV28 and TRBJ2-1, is DVKVTQSSRYLVKRTGEKVFLECVQDMDHENMFWYRQDPGLGLRLIYFSYDVKMKEKGDIPEGYSVSREKKERFSLILESASTNQTSMYLCASSPPLLPNEQFFGPGTRLTVL.

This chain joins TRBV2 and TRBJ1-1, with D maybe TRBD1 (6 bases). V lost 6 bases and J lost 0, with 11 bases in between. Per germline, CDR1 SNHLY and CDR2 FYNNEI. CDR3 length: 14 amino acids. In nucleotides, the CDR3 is TGTGCCAGCAGCAGGACAGAAATGAACACTGAAGCTTTCTTT. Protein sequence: CASSRTEMNTEAFF.

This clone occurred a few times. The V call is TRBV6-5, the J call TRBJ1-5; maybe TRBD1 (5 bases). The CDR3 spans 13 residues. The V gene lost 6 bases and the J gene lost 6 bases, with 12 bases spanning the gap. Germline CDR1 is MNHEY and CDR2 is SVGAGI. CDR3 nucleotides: TGTGCCAGCAGCGTACAGGAGACTCAGCCCCAGCATTTT. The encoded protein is CASSVQETQPQHF.

CDR3 nucleotide sequence: TGTGCCAGCATGCCACCCGGGACAGGGGTGTCACCCCTCCACTTT. Its protein is CASMPPGTGVSPLHF. The chain couples TRBV28 to TRBJ1-6, with 10 bases aligning to TRBD1. The CDR3 contains 15 residues. The trim removed 7 bases at V and 10 bases at J, leaving 10 bases unmatched. Germline-derived CDR1 and CDR2 are MDHEN and SYDVKM.

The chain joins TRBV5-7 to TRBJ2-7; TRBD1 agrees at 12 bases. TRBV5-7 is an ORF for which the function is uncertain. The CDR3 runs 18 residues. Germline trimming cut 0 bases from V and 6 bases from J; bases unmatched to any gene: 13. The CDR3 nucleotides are TGTGCCAGCAGCTTGGTACACCGGGACAGGGGGCAGCTGTGCGAGCAGTACTTC. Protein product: CASSLVHRDRGQLCEQYF.

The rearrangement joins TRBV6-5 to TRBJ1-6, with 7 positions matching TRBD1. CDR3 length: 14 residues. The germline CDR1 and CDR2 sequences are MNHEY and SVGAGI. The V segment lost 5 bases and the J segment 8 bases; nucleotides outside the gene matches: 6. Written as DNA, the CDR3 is TGTGCCAGCAGTCAGGACAGGACGCATTCACCCCTCCACTTT. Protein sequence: CASSQDRTHSPLHF.

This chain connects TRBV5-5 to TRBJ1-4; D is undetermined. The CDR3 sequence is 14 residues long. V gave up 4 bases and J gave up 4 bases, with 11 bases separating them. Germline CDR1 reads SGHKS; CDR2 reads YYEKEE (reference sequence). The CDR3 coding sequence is TGTGCCAGCAGCCTCGCCAGGTATAATGAAAAACTGTTTTTT. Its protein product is CASSLARYNEKLFF.

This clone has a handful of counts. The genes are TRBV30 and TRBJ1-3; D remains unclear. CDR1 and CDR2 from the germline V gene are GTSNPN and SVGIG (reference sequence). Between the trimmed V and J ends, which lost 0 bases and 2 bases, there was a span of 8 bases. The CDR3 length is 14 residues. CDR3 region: CAWSVLATGNTIYF. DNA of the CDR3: TGTGCCTGGAGTGTACTAGCGACTGGAAACACCATATATTTT.

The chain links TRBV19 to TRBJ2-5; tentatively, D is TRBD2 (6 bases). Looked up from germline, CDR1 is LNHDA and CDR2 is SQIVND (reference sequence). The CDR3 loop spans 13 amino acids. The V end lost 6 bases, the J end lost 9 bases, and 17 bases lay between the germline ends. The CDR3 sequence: CASSTGPGGAQYF. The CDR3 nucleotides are TGTGCCAGTAGCACCGGGCCTGGCGGGGCCCAGTACTTC.

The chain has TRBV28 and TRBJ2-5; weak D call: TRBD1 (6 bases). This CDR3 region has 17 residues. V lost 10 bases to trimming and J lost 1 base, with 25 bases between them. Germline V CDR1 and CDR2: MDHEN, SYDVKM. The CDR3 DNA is TGTGCCACGACAGGCACTCACAGCCCGACCACCCAAGAGACCCAGTACTTC. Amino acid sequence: CATTGTHSPTTQETQYF. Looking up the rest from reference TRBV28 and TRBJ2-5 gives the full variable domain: DVKVTQSSRYLVKRTGEKVFLECVQDMDHENMFWYRQDPGLGLRLIYFSYDVKMKEKGDIPEGYSVSREKKERFSLILESASTNQTSMYLCATTGTHSPTTQETQYFGPGTRLLVL.

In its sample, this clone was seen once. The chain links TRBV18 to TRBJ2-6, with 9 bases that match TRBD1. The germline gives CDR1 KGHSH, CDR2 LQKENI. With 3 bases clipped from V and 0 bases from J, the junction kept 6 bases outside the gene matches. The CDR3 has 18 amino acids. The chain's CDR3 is CASSPNPTGGSGANVLTF. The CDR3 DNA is TGTGCCAGCTCACCGAACCCGACAGGGGGCTCTGGGGCCAACGTCCTGACTTTC.

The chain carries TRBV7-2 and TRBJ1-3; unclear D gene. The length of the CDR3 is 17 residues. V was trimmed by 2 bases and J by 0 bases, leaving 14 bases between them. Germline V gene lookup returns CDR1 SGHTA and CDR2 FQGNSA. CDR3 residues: CASSLTPTKISGNTIYF. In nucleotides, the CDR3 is TGTGCCAGCAGCTTAACCCCGACAAAAATCTCTGGAAACACCATATATTTT.

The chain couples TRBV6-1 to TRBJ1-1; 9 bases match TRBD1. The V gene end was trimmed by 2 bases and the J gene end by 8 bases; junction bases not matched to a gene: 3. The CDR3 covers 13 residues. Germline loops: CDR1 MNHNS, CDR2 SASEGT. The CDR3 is CASSEHRGQEAFF. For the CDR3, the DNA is TGTGCCAGCAGTGAACACAGGGGGCAGGAAGCTTTCTTT.

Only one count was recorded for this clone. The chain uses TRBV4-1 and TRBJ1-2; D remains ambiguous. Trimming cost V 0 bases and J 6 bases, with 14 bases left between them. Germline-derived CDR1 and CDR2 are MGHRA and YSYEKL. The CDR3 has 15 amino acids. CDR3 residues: CASSQDGWPVDGYTF. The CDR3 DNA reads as TGCGCCAGCAGCCAAGATGGCTGGCCCGTGGATGGCTACACCTTC.

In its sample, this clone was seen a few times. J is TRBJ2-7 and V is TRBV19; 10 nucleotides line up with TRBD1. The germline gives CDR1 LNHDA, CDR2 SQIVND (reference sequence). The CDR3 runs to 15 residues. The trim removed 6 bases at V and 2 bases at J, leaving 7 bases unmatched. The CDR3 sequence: CASSTTGTGAYEQYF. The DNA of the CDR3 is TGTGCCAGTAGCACGACCGGGACAGGGGCCTACGAGCAGTACTTC.

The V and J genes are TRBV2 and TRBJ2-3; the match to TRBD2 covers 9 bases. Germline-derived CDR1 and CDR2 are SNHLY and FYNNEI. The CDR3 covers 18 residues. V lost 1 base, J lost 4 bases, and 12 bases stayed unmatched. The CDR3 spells CASSEVRGSGGKSDTQYF. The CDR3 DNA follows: TGTGCCAGCAGTGAAGTAAGGGGTAGCGGGGGAAAATCAGATACGCAGTATTTT.

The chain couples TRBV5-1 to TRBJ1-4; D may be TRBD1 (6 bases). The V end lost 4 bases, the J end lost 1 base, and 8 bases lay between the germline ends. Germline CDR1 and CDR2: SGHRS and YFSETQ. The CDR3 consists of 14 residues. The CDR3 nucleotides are TGCGCCAGCAGCCCGGACAGAACTAATGAAAAACTGTTTTTT. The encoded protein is CASSPDRTNEKLFF.

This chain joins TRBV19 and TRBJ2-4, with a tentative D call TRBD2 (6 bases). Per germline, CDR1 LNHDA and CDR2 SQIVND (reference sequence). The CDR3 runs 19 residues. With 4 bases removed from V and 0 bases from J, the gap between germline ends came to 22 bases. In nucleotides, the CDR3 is TGTGCCAGTAGTAAAGCGCGGTCTAGCGAATCAGCAGCCAAAAACATTCAGTACTTC. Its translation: CASSKARSSESAAKNIQYF.

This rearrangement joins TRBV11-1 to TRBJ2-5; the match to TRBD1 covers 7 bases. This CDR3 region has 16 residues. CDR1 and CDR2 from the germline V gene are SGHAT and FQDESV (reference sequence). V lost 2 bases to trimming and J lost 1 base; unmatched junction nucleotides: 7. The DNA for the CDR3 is TGTGCCAGCAGCTTACGGCCCGGGACAGCCCAAGAGACCCAGTACTTC. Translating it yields CASSLRPGTAQETQYF. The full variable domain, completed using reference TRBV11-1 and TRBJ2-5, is EAEVAQSPRYKITEKSQAVAFWCDPISGHATLYWYRQILGQGPELLVQFQDESVVDDSQLPKDRFSAERLKGVDSTLKIQPAELGDSAMYLCASSLRPGTAQETQYFGPGTRLLVL.

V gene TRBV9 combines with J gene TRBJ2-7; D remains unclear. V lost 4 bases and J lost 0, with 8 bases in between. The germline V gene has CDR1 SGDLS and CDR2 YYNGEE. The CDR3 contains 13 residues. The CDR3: CASSPASSYEQYF. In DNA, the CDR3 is TGTGCCAGCAGCCCCGCCAGCTCCTACGAGCAGTACTTC.

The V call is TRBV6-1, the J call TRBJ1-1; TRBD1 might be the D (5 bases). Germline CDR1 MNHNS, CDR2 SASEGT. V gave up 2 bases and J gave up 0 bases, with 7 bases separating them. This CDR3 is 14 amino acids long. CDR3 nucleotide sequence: TGTGCCAGCAGTGAAAGGGGAATGAACACTGAAGCTTTCTTT. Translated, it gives CASSERGMNTEAFF.

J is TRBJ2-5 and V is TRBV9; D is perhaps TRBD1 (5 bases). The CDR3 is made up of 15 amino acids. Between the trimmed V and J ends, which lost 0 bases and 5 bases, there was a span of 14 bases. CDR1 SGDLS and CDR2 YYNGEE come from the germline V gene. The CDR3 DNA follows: TGTGCCAGCAGCGTAGGATCAGGGTTCAGCGAGACCCAGTACTTC. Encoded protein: CASSVGSGFSETQYF.

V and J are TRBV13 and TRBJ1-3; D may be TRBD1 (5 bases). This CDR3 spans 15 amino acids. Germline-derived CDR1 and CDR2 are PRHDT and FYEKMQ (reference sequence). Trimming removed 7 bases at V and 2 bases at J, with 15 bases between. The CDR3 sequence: CASTRRGGPGNTIYF. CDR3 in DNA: TGTGCCAGCACCCGGCGGGGCGGGCCTGGAAACACCATATATTTT.

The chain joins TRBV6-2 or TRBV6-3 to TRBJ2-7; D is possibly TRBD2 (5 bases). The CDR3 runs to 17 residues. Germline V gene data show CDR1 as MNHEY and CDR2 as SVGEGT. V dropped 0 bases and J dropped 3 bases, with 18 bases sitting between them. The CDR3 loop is CASSYSIGGSRVYEQYF. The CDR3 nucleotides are TGTGCCAGCAGTTACTCGATTGGCGGGTCGAGGGTCTACGAGCAGTACTTC.

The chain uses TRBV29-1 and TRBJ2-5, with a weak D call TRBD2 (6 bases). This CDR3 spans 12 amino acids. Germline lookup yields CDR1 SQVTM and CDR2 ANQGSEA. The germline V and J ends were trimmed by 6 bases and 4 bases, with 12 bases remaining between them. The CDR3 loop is CSVEEGGETQYF. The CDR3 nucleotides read TGCAGCGTCGAGGAGGGAGGAGAGACCCAGTACTTC.

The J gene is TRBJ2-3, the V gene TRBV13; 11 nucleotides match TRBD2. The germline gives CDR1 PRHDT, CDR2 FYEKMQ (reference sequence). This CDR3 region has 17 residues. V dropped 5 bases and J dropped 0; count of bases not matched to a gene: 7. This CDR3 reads CASSRSGRAASTDTQYF. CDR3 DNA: TGTGCCAGCAGCCGTAGCGGGAGGGCCGCCAGCACAGATACGCAGTATTTT.

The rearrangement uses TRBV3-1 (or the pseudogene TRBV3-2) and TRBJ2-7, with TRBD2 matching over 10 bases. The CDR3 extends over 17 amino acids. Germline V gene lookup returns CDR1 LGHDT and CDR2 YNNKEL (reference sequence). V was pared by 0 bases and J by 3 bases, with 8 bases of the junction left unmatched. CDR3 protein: CASSQDLAGEKVYEQYF. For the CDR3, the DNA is TGTGCCAGCAGCCAAGATCTAGCGGGGGAAAAGGTCTACGAGCAGTACTTC.